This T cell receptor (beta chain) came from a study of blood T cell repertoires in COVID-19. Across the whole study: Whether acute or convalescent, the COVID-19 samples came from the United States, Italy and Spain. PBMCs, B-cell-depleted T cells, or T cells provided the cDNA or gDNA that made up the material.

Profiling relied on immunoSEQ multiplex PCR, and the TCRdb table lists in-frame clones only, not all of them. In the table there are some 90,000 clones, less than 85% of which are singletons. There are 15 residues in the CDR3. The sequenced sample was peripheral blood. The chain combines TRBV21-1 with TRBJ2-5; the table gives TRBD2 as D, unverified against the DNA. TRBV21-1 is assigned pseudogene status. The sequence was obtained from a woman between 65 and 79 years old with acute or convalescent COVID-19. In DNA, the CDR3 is TGTGCCAGCAGCAAAGGAAGTAAGCCGGAGGAGACCCAGTACTTC. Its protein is CASSKGSKPEETQYF.